The clone carrying this T cell receptor beta chain was seen at least ten times. Its antigen is unknown. This PCR relied on a set of 60 Vbeta primers and 13 Jbeta primers. The assay was immunoSEQ multiplex PCR, and TCRdb's table has in-frame clones only and misses some. Of 100,000 to 120,000 clones listed, about 69% were seen once; the top ten hold around 1.2%. These data belong to a study of cytomegalovirus exposure and HLA in healthy donors. Regarding the study as a whole: The availability of immune exposure information extended only to CMV serostatus. Relative to equally common others, HLA-associated TCR beta chains showed greater clonal expansion in a later analysis. Some highly shared sequence variants likely arose as a pipeline artifact. Later, TCR association rates were found to vary by HLA locus, highest for DRB1 and lowest for HLA-C.

Looked up from germline, CDR1 is KGHSH and CDR2 is LQKENI. Trimming removed 3 bases from V and 4 bases from J; junction bases left unmatched: 7. CDR3 length: 15 amino acids. Sequencing was carried out using PBMCs. The source is a man in his forties or fifties in good health and CMV-seronegative. The chain uses TRBV18 and TRBJ2-7, with 9 bases lining up with TRBD1. This CDR3 is CASSPRTGAGYEQYF. The CDR3 DNA sequence: TGTGCCAGCTCACCTCGGACAGGGGCGGGATACGAGCAGTACTTC.